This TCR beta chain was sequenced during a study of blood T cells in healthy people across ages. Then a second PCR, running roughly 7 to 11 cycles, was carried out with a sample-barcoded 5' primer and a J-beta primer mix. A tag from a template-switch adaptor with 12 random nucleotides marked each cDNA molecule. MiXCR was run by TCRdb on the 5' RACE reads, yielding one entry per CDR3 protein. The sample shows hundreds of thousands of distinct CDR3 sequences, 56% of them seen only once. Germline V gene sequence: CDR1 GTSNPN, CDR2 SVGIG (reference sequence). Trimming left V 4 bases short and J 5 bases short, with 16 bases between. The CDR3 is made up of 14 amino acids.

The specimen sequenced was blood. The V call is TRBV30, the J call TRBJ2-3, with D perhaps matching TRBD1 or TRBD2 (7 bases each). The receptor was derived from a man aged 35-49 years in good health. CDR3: CAWIDREGRDTQYF. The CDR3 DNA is TGTGCCTGGATCGACAGGGAGGGTAGAGATACGCAGTATTTT.